Listed below are T cell receptor beta chains from one sample, sequenced in a study of technical replicates of blood from a handful of donors. TCRdb's copy holds only in-frame clones and misses some; the assay was immunoSEQ multiplex PCR. This sample has around 80,000 clones, with roughly 98% found just once. Specimen: T cells isolated from PBMCs. Every receptor here comes from a human donor in good health. The CDR3 runs from the conserved cysteine through the conserved F or W. Each record gives: J gene, D gene, V gene, clone size, CDR3 DNA, CDR3 protein. D genes are given only for firm matches. Only some rows state a clone size, as once, few, many or a class for expanded clones.

J: TRBJ1-2; D: TRBD1; V: TRBV27; size: .; DNA: TGTGCCAGCAGTTTAGAGACAGGGGGTAACTATGGCTACACCTTC; CDR3: CASSLETGGNYGYTF
J: TRBJ1-1; D: .; V: TRBV2; size: .; DNA: TGTGCCAGCAGTGAACAGGCCTATTTCACTGAAGCTTTCTTT; CDR3: CASSEQAYFTEAFF
J: TRBJ2-3; D: .; V: TRBV13; size: .; DNA: TGTGCCAGCACCTTATCCCGGCGGAGCAAAGCCACAGATACGCAGTATTTT; CDR3: CASTLSRRSKATDTQYF
J: TRBJ1-1; D: TRBD1; V: TRBV10-2; size: .; DNA: TGCGCCAGCAGTGAGTCGTATGGGGACAGGGCGAACACTGAAGCTTTCTTT; CDR3: CASSESYGDRANTEAFF
J: TRBJ1-1; D: TRBD1; V: TRBV5-1; size: .; DNA: TGCGCCAGCAGCTTGGGACAGGGCACAATGAACACTGAAGCTTTCTTT; CDR3: CASSLGQGTMNTEAFF
J: TRBJ2-2; D: .; V: TRBV7-9; size: .; DNA: TGTGCCAGCAGCCCGGCCGGGGGAGCGCACACCGGGGAGCTGTTTTTT; CDR3: CASSPAGGAHTGELFF
J: TRBJ2-1; D: TRBD1; V: TRBV19; size: .; DNA: TGTGCCAGTAGATGGGACAGGGGGCAAACCGGGGATGAGCAGTTCTTC; CDR3: CASRWDRGQTGDEQFF
J: TRBJ2-1; D: TRBD2; V: TRBV7-9; size: .; DNA: TGTGCCAGCAGCTCTAGCGGGAGCCAGCAGTTCTTC; CDR3: CASSSSGSQQFF
J: TRBJ2-1; D: TRBD2; V: TRBV6-5; size: .; DNA: TGTGCCAGCAGTTACTTTACTAGCGCCAATGAGCAGTTCTTC; CDR3: CASSYFTSANEQFF
J: TRBJ2-7; D: TRBD1; V: TRBV30; size: .; DNA: TGTGCCTGGGGGAACCAACCGGGACAGTACTACGAGCAGTACTTC; CDR3: CAWGNQPGQYYEQYF
J: TRBJ2-3; D: TRBD2; V: TRBV5-1; size: .; DNA: TGCGCCAGCAGCTTGGCGGGGCTAGCGGGAACAGATACGCAGTATTTT; CDR3: CASSLAGLAGTDTQYF
J: TRBJ1-2; D: .; V: TRBV6-6; size: .; DNA: TGTGCCAGCAGTGCTGACTTGGGGGGGTCTAACTATGGCTACACCTTC; CDR3: CASSADLGGSNYGYTF
J: TRBJ2-7; D: .; V: TRBV19; size: .; DNA: TGTGCCAGTAGTATGTCCGGGGGGCCCTACGAGCAGTACTTC; CDR3: CASSMSGGPYEQYF
J: TRBJ2-7; D: TRBD1; V: TRBV11-2; size: .; DNA: TGTGCCAGCAGCCCCCGGGACAGGGCATACGAGCAGTACTTC; CDR3: CASSPRDRAYEQYF
J: TRBJ2-5; D: TRBD2; V: TRBV4-1; size: .; DNA: TGCGCCAGCAGCCCCCCCCGGCGGGAGGGCCTCCTACAAGAGACCCAGTACTTC; CDR3: CASSPPRREGLLQETQYF
J: TRBJ2-7; D: .; V: TRBV29-1; size: .; DNA: TGCAGCGTTGAAGTGGGGGCGGCCCACTACGAGCAGTACTTC; CDR3: CSVEVGAAHYEQYF
J: TRBJ1-4; D: TRBD1; V: TRBV14; size: .; DNA: TGTGCCAGCAGCCATTTAGGGACAGGAAAAGCCGAAAAACTGTTTTTT; CDR3: CASSHLGTGKAEKLFF
J: TRBJ2-7; D: TRBD1; V: TRBV27; size: .; DNA: TGTGCCAGCAGTTCCCCGGACAGGGGGCTGTACGAGCAGTACTTC; CDR3: CASSSPDRGLYEQYF
J: TRBJ1-2; D: .; V: TRBV5-1; size: .; DNA: TGCGCCAGCAGCCCGACGCGTCAGACAAATGGCTACACCTTC; CDR3: CASSPTRQTNGYTF
J: TRBJ1-6; D: .; V: TRBV6-6; size: .; DNA: TGTGCCAGCAGCCTTCTGACAGTCCCAAGTTCACCCCTCCACTTT; CDR3: CASSLLTVPSSPLHF
J: TRBJ2-1; D: .; V: TRBV19; size: .; DNA: TGTGCCAGTAGTCACGCAGGGGAGGGGTTCTTC; CDR3: CASSHAGEGFF
J: TRBJ2-4; D: .; V: TRBV28; size: .; DNA: TGTGCCAGCAATAAAGGGGGCCTAGCGCAAAACATTCAGTACTTC; CDR3: CASNKGGLAQNIQYF
J: TRBJ1-4; D: TRBD1; V: TRBV11-2; size: .; DNA: TGTGCCAGCGGGGGACAGAATGAAAAACTGTTTTTT; CDR3: CASGGQNEKLFF
J: TRBJ2-5; D: .; V: TRBV7-8; size: .; DNA: TGTGCCAGCAGCGTACAGGGCCAAGAGACCCAGTACTTC; CDR3: CASSVQGQETQYF
J: TRBJ1-2; D: .; V: TRBV10-3; size: .; DNA: TGTGCCATCAGCGGTCAGGGGCTCTCAGGCTACACCTTC; CDR3: CAISGQGLSGYTF
J: TRBJ2-2; D: TRBD2; V: TRBV10-3; size: once; DNA: TGTGCCATCAAGGGCCAGCGGGACCTCACCGGGGAGCTGTTTTTT; CDR3: CAIKGQRDLTGELFF
J: TRBJ2-7; D: .; V: TRBV7-2; size: .; DNA: TGTGCCAGCAGCCCGACGGGGGCGGCGGGAGTCCGAGGCGAGCAGTACTTC; CDR3: CASSPTGAAGVRGEQYF
J: TRBJ2-2; D: .; V: TRBV4-1; size: .; DNA: TGCGCCAGCAGCCAGGGTAGAGGACTCCGCACCGGGGAGCTGTTTTTT; CDR3: CASSQGRGLRTGELFF